Only one count was recorded for the clone carrying this TCR beta chain. This CDR3 region has 14 residues. The V gene end was trimmed by 5 bases and the J gene end by 7 bases; junction bases not matched to a gene: 7. The germline gives CDR1 MNHEY, CDR2 SVGAGI. The data originate from a study of T cell changes during pregnancy in multiple sclerosis. Only in-frame clones appear in the TCRdb table, and some are missing; sequencing was by immunoSEQ multiplex PCR. Among 50,000 or so clones listed, 93% were seen once. The sequence came from a female donor with multiple sclerosis, enrolled in a pregnancy study. The sequencing here drew on peripheral blood, taken in the second trimester of pregnancy. The chain recombines TRBV6-5 with TRBJ1-4, with 7 bases matching TRBD1. CDR3 amino acids: CASSTDRAGEKLFF. The CDR3, as DNA: TGTGCCAGCAGTACTGACAGGGCGGGTGAAAAACTGTTTTTT.